This T cell receptor beta chain was profiled in a study of blood T cell repertoires in COVID-19. Study context: Donors in the United States, Italy and Spain gave samples during acute or convalescent COVID-19. PBMCs, B-cell-depleted T cells, or T cells were the source of the cDNA or gDNA that made up the material.

Profiling relied on immunoSEQ multiplex PCR, and the TCRdb table lists in-frame clones only, not all of them. Among 250,000 to 300,000 clones listed, around 80% were seen once. Participants came from 24 US areas, aged about 18 to 100 years. Cohort allocation depended upon clinical history that participants reported. Germline CDR1 and CDR2: SGHTA and FQGTGA. The CDR3 contains 13 residues. V was trimmed by 4 bases and J by 2 bases, leaving 8 bases between them. The sequence derives from a middle-aged man who had been exposed to COVID-19. The V and J genes are TRBV7-3 and TRBJ1-1; tentative D call: TRBD1 (6 bases). Sequenced: PBMCs or T cells enriched from blood (not recorded which). For the CDR3, the DNA is TGTGCCAGCAGCTACAGGGCTAACACTGAAGCTTTCTTT. Translation: CASSYRANTEAFF.